This TCR beta chain was obtained from a study of cytomegalovirus exposure and HLA in healthy donors. Method: immunoSEQ multiplex PCR; TCRdb's copy keeps in-frame clones and lacks some. The data show approximately 100,000 clones, approximately 93% seen once. Sequencing was carried out using PBMCs. This clonotype was obtained from a woman under 40 in good health and CMV-seropositive.

CDR3 sequence (DNA): TGTGCCAGCAGCTTAGGGAGGTTTGGGCAGCCCCAGCATTTT. It yields the protein CASSLGRFGQPQHF. The gene calls are TRBV11-2 and TRBJ1-5; D ambiguous. The CDR3 totals 14 residues. Trimming removed 1 base from V and 7 bases from J, with 11 bases in between. Germline assignment: CDR1 SGHAT and CDR2 FQNNGV.